This entry lists 2 T cell receptor beta chains sequenced from one sample in a study of T cell repertoires in cytomegalovirus infection. TCRdb independently ran MiXCR on the reads; one entry per CDR3 protein. The data hold about 500,000 distinct CDR3 sequences, with about 33% observed a single time. Their cognate antigens are unknown. This material consisted of cultured PBMCs, taken from culture after CMV antigen stimulation. Receptors were obtained from a human donor in good health (CMV status not recorded). Some clones in this sample may be carry-over from other donors' samples.

This clonotype was counted ten times or more. V and J are TRBV7-2 and TRBJ2-3, with 7 bases identical to TRBD2. From germline, CDR1 is SGHTA and CDR2 FQGNSA. The junction had 4 bases not matched to a gene; V was cut back by 6 bases and J by 1 base. The CDR3 spans 14 residues. The CDR3 coding sequence is TGTGCCAGCAGGAGAGCGGGACGCACAGATACGCAGTATTTT. Its translation: CASRRAGRTDTQYF.

This clonotype has a handful of counts. J is TRBJ2-1 and V is TRBV4-1; the match to TRBD2 covers 8 bases. V shed 0 bases, J shed 6 bases, and the junction held 10 bases outside the gene matches. CDR3 length equals 17 residues. Germline V gene sequence: CDR1 MGHRA, CDR2 YSYEKL. CDR3 in DNA: TGCGCCAGCAGCCAAGACTACGGAGCGGGAGCTCCCAATGAGCAGTTCTTC. It is translated as CASSQDYGAGAPNEQFF.